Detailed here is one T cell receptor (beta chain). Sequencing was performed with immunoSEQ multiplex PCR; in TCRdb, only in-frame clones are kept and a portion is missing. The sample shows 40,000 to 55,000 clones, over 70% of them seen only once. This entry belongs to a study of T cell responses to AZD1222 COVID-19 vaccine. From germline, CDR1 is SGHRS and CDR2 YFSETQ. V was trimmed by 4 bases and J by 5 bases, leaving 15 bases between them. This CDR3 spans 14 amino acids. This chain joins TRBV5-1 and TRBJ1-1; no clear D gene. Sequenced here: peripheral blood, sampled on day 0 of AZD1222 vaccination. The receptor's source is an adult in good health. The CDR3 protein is CASSRTAERTEAFF. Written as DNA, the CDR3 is TGCGCCAGCAGCAGGACCGCTGAACGGACTGAAGCTTTCTTT.